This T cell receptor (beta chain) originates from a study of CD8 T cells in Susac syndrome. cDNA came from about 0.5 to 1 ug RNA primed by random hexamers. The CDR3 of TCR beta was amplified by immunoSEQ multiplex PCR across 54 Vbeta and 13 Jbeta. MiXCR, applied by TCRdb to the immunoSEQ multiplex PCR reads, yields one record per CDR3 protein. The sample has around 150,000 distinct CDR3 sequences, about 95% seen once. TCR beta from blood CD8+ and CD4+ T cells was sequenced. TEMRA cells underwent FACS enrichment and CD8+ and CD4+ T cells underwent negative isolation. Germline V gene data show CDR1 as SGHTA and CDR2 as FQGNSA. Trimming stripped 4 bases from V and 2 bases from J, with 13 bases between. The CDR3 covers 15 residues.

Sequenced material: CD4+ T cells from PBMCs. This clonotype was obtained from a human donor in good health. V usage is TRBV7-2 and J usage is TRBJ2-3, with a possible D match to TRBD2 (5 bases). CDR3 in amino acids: CASSSDWGVTDTQYF. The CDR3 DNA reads TGTGCCAGCAGCTCGGACTGGGGTGTCACAGATACGCAGTATTTT. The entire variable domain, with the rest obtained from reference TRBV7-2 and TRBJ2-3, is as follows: GAGVSQSPSNKVTEKGKDVELRCDPISGHTALYWYRQSLGQGLEFLIYFQGNSAPDKSGLPSDRFSAERTGGSVSTLTIQRTQQEDSAVYLCASSSDWGVTDTQYFGPGTRLTVL.